This paragraph covers one T cell receptor (beta chain) sequence. Germline V gives CDR1 SGHTA, CDR2 FQGTGA. The length of the CDR3 is 16 residues. With 5 bases clipped from V and 7 bases from J, the junction kept 7 bases outside the gene matches. This record comes from a study of control samples from healthy donors and cancer patients. Produced via immunoSEQ multiplex PCR; TCRdb's table is partial and in-frame only. The sample has more than 150,000 clones, about 94% seen once; the top ten hold 0.65% to 0.85%. This sequence joins TRBV7-3 and TRBJ2-1, with TRBD2 matching 14 bases. Sequenced: blood. This TCR was sampled from a woman aged 25 to 39 in good health. The CDR3 nucleotides read TGTGCCAGCAGCCCGCTGACTAGCGGGAGGGAGAATGAGCAGTTCTTC. Translating gives CASSPLTSGRENEQFF.